This T cell receptor beta chain was obtained from a study of blood T cell repertoires in COVID-19. Study overall: Samples came from the United States, Italy and Spain, spanning acute and convalescent COVID-19. The analysed material was cDNA or gDNA that came from T cells, B-cell-depleted T cells, or PBMCs.

Authors' analysis steps: Amplifying reference gene primers gave estimates of nucleated cell counts. Clones were sequenced by immunoSEQ multiplex PCR, and TCRdb holds only the in-frame ones, with some missing. V and J calls and clone size follow that table, whereas D and trimming were derived from the DNA. The sample lists approximately 290,000 clones; 90% to 95% were seen once. A Seattle source enrolled patients during active infection and followed them longitudinally. Trimming shortened V by 1 base and J by 6 bases, and 14 bases separated the two germline ends. The CDR3 has 15 residues. Per germline, CDR1 SGHVS and CDR2 FNYEAQ.

The chain is built from TRBV7-6 and TRBJ2-3, with a weak D call TRBD2 (5 bases). Source material: peripheral blood. This TCR was sampled from a woman aged 25 to 39 with COVID-19, enrolled during active disease. CDR3 protein: CASSLEAAPSDTQYF. Here the CDR3 DNA reads TGTGCCAGCAGCTTAGAAGCGGCCCCTTCGGATACGCAGTATTTT.